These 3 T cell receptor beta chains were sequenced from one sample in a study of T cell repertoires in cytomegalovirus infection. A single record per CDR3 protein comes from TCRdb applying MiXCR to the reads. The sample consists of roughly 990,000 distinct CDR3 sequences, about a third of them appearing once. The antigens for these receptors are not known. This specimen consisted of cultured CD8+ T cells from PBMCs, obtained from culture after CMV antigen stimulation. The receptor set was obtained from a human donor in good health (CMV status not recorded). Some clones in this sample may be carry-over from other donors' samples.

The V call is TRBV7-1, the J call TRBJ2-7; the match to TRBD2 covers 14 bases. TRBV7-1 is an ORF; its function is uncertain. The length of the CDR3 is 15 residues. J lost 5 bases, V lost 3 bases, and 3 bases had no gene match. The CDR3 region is CASSSGTSGGDEQYV. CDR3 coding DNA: TGTGCCAGCAGCTCCGGGACTAGCGGGGGAGACGAGCAGTACGTC.

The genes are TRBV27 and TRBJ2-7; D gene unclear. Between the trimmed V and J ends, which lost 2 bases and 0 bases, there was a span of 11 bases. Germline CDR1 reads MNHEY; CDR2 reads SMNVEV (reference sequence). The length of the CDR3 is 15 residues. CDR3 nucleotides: TGTGCCAGCAGTTTAACCGGGCCCTTCTCCTACGAGCAGTACTTC. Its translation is CASSLTGPFSYEQYF.

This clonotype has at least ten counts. CDR3 DNA sequence: TGTGCCAGCAGCTTAGGGGTAGACCTTTACTATAATTCACCCCTCCACTTT. It translates to CASSLGVDLYYNSPLHF. V is TRBV7-8 and J is TRBJ1-6; D unclear. Trimming took off 1 base at V and 3 bases at J, with 13 bases between the two ends. Germline CDR1 and CDR2: SGHVS and FQNEAQ. The CDR3 has 17 residues.